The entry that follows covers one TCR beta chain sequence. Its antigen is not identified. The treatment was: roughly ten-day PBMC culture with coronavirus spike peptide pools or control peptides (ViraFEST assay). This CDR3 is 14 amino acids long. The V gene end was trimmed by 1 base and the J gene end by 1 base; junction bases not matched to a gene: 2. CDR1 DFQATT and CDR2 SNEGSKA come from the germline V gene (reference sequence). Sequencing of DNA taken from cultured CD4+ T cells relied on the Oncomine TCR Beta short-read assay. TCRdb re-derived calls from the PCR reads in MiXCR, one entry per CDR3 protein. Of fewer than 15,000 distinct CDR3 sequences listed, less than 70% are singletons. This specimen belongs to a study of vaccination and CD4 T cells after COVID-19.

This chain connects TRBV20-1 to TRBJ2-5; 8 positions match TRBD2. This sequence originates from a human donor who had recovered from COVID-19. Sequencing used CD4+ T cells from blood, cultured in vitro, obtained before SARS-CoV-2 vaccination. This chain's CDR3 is CSARASGPQETQYF. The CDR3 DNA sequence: TGCAGTGCTAGAGCTAGCGGGCCCCAAGAGACCCAGTACTTC.